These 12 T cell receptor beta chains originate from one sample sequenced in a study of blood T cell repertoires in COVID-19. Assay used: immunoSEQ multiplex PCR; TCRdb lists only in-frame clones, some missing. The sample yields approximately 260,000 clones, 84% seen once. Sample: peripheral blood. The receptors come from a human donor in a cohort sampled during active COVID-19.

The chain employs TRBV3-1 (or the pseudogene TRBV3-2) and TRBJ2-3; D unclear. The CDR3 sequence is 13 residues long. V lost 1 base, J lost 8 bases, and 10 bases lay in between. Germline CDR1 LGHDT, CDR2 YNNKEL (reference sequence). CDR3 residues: CASSQVASGTQYF. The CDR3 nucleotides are TGTGCCAGCAGCCAAGTGGCATCGGGTACGCAGTATTTT.

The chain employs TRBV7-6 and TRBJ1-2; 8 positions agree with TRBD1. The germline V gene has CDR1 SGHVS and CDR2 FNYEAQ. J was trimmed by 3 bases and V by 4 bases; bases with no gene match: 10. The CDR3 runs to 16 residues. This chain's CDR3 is CASSSTLQGDDYGYTF. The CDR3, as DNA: TGTGCCAGCAGCTCTACTCTACAGGGGGATGACTATGGCTACACCTTC. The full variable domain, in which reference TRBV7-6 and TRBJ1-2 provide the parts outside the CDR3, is GAGVSQSPRYKVTKRGQDVALRCDPISGHVSLYWYRQALGQGPEFLTYFNYEAQQDKSGLPNDRFSAERPEGSISTLTIQRTEQRDSAMYRCASSSTLQGDDYGYTFGSGTRLTVV.

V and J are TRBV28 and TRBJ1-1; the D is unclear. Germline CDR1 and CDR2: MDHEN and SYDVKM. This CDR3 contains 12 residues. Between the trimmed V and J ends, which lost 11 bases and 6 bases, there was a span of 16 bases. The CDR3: CAGGGKLAEAFF. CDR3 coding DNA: TGTGCCGGCGGAGGGAAATTGGCTGAAGCTTTCTTT.

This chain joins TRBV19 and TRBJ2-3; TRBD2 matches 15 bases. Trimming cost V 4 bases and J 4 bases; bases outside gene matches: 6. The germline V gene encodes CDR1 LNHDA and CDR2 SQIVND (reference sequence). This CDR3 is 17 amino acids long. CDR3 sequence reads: CASSSGTSGRRADTQYF. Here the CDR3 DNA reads TGTGCCAGTAGTAGCGGGACTAGCGGGAGGAGGGCAGATACGCAGTATTTT.

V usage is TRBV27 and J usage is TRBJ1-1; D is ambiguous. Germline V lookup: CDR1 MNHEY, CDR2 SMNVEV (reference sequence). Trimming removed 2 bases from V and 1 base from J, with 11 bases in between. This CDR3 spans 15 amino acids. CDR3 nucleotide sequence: TGTGCCAGCAGTTTACGTGGTCTGGCGAACACTGAAGCTTTCTTT. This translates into CASSLRGLANTEAFF.

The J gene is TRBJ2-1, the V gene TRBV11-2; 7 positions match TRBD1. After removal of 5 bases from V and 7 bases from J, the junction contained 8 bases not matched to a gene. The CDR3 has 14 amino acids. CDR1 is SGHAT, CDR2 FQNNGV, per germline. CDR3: CASSRDRQFNEQFF. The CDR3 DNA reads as TGTGCCAGCAGCCGGGACAGACAATTTAATGAGCAGTTCTTC.

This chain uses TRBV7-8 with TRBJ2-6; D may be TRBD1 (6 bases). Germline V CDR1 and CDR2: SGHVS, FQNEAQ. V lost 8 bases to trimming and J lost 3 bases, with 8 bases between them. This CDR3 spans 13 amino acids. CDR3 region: CASHRDGANVLTF. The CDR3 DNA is TGTGCCAGCCACAGGGATGGGGCCAACGTCCTGACTTTC.

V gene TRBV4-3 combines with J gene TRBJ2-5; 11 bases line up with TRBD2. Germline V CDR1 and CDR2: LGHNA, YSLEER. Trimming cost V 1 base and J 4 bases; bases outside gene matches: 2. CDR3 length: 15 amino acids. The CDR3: CASSQGLAGIETQYF. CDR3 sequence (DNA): TGCGCCAGCAGCCAAGGACTAGCGGGGATAGAGACCCAGTACTTC.

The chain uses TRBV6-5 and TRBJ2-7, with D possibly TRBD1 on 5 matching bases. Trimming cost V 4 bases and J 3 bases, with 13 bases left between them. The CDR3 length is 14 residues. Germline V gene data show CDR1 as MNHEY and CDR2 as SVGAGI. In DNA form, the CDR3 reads TGTGCCAGCAGTTCCAGGGTAGGTTACTACGAGCAGTACTTC. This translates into CASSSRVGYYEQYF.

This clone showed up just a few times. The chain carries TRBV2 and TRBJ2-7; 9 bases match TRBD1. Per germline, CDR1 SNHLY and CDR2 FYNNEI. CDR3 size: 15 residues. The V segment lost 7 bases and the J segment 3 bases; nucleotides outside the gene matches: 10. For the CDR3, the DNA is TGTGCCAGCACGAAAGAGGGGGGACAGGGCTACGAGCAGTACTTC. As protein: CASTKEGGQGYEQYF.

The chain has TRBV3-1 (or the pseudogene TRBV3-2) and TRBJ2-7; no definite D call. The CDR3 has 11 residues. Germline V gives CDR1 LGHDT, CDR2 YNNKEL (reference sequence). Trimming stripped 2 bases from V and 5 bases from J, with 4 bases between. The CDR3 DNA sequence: TGTGCCAGCAGCCAATCAGACGAGCAGTACTTC. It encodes CASSQSDEQYF.

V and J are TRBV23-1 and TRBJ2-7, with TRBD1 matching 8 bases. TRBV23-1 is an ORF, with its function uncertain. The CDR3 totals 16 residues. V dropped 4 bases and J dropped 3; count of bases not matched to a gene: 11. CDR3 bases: TGCGCCAGCAGTCCACTACAGGGGGGATCGTGCTACGAGCAGTACTTC. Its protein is CASSPLQGGSCYEQYF.